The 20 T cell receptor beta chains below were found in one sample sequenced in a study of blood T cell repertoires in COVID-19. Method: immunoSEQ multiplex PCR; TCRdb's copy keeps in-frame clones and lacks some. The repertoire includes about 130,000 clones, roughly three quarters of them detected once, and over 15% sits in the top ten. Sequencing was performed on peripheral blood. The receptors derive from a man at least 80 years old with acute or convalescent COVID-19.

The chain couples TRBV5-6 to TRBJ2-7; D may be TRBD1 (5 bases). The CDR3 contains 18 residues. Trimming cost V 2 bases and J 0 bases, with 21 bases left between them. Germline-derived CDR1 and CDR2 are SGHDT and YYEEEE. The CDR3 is CASSFLTSDSVSSYEQYF. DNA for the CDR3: TGTGCCAGCAGCTTTCTAACTTCCGACAGTGTAAGCTCCTACGAGCAGTACTTC.

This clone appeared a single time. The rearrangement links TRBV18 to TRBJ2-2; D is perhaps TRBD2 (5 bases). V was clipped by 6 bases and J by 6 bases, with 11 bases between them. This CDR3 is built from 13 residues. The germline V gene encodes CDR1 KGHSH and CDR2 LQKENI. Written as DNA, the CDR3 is TGTGCCAGCTCGTCAAGCGGACCCGGGGAGCTGTTTTTT. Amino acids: CASSSSGPGELFF.

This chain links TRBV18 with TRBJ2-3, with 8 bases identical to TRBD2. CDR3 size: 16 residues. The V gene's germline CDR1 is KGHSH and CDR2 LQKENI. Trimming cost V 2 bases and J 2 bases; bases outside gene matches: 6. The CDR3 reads CASSPNSGTFTDTQYF. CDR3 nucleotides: TGTGCCAGCTCACCAAATAGCGGGACTTTCACAGATACGCAGTATTTT.

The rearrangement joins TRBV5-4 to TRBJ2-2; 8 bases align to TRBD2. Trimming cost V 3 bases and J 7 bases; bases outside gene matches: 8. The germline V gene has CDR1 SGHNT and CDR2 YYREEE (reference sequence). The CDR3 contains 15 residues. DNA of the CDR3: TGTGCCAGCAGCTCGGGACTAGTTAAGGGCGGGGAGCTGTTTTTT. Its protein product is CASSSGLVKGGELFF.

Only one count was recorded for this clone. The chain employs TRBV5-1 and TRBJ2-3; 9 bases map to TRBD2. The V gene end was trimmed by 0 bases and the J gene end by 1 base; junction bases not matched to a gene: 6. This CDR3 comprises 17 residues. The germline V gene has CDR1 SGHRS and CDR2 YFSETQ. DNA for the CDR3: TGCGCCAGCAGCTTGGCGGTAGCGGGGGTTCGCACAGATACGCAGTATTTT. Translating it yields CASSLAVAGVRTDTQYF.

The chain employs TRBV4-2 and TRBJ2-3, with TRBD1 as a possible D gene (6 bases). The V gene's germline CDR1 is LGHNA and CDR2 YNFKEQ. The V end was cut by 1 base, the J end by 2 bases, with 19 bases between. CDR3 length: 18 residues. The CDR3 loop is CASSQVGWGRTDTDTQYF. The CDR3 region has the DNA TGTGCCAGCAGCCAAGTTGGGTGGGGGCGAACCGACACAGATACGCAGTATTTT.

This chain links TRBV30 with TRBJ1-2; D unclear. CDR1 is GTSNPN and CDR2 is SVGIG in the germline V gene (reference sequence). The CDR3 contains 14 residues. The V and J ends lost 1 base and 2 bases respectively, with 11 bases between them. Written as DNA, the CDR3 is TGTGCCTGGAGTGGCAACGCGGGGAACTATGGCTACACCTTC. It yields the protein CAWSGNAGNYGYTF.

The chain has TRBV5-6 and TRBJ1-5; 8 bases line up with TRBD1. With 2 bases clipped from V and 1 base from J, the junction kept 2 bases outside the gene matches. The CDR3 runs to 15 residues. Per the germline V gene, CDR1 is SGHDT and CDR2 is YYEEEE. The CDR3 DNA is TGTGCCAGCAGCTTTCAGGGGGCAAGCAATCAGCCCCAGCATTTT. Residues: CASSFQGASNQPQHF. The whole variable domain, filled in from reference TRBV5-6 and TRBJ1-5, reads DAGVTQSPTHLIKTRGQQVTLRCSPKSGHDTVSWYQQALGQGPQFIFQYYEEEERQRGNFPDRFSGHQFPNYSSELNVNALLLGDSALYLCASSFQGASNQPQHFGDGTRLSIL.

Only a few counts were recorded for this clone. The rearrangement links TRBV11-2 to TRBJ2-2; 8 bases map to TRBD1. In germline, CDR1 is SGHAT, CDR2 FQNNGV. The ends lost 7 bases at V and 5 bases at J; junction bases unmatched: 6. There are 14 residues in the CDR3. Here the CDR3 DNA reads TGTGCCAGCATCATGGACAGGGCGACCGGGGAGCTGTTTTTT. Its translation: CASIMDRATGELFF.

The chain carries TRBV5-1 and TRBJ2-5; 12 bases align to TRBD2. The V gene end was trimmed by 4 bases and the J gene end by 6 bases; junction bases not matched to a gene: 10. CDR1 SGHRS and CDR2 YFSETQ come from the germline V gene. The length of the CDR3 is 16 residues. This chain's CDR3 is CASSQSSGGAMKTQYF. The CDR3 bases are TGCGCCAGCAGCCAATCTAGCGGGGGGGCCATGAAGACCCAGTACTTC.

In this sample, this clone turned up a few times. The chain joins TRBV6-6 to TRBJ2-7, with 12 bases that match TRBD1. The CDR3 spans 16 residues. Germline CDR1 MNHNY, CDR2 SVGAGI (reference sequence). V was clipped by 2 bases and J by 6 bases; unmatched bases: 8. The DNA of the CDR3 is TGTGCCAGCAGTTACAACCCCGGGACAGGGGGCAGCGAGCAGTACTTC. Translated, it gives CASSYNPGTGGSEQYF.

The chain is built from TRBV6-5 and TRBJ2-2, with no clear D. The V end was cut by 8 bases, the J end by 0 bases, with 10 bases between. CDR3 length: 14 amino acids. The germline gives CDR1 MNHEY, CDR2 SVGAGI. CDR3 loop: CASRPNPNTGELFF. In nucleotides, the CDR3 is TGTGCCAGCCGCCCTAATCCGAACACCGGGGAGCTGTTTTTT.

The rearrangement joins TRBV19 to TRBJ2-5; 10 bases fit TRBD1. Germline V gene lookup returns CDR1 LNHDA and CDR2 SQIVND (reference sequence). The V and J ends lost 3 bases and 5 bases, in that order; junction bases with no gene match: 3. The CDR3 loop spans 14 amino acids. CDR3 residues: CASSIQDRGETQYF. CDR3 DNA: TGTGCCAGTAGTATCCAGGACAGGGGGGAGACCCAGTACTTC.

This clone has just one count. The CDR3 coding sequence is TGTGCCAGCAGCACCCGTGGGACAGACACGACCGGGGAGCTGTTTTTT. Translation: CASSTRGTDTTGELFF. The chain links TRBV7-9 to TRBJ2-2; 7 bases match TRBD1. The CDR3 is 16 residues long. The V gene end was trimmed by 5 bases and the J gene end by 5 bases; junction bases not matched to a gene: 11. CDR1 SEHNR and CDR2 FQNEAQ come from the germline V gene (reference sequence).

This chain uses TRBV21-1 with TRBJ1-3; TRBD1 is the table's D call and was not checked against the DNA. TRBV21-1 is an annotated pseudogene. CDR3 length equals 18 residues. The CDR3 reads CASSIGGQGRVSGNTIYF. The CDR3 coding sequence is TGTGCCAGCAGCATTGGGGGACAGGGAAGGGTCTCTGGAAACACCATATATTTT.

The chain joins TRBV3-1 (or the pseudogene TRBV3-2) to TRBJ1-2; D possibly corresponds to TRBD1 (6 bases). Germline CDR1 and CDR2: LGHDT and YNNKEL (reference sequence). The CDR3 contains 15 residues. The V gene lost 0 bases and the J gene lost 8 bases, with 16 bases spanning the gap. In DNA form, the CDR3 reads TGTGCCAGCAGCCAAGATAGGGGGGGTGGCTACGGCTACACCTTC. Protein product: CASSQDRGGGYGYTF.

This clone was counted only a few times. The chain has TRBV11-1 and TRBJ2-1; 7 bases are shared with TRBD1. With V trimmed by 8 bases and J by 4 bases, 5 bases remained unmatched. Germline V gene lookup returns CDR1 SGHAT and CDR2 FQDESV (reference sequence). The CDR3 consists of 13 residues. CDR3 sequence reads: CASQRGQYNEQFF. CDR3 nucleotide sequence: TGTGCCAGCCAGAGGGGGCAGTACAATGAGCAGTTCTTC.

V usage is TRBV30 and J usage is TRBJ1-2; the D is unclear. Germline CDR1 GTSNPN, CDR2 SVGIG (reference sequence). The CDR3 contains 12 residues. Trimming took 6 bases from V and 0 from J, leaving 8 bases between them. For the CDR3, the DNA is TGTGCCTGCTACTACGCTAACTATGGCTACACCTTC. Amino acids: CACYYANYGYTF.

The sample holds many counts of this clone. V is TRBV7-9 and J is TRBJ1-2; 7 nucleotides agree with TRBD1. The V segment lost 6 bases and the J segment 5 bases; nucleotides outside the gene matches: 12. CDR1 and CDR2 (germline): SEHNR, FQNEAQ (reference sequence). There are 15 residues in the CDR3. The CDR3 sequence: CASSARGGQDYGYTF. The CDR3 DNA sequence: TGTGCCAGCAGTGCCAGGGGCGGACAGGATTATGGCTACACCTTC.

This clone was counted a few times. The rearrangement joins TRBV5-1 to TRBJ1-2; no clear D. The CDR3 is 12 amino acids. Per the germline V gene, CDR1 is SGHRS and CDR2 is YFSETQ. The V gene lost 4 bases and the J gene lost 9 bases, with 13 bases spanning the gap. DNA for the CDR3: TGCGCCAGCAGCCCTAATCCCCCGAGCTACACCTTC. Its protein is CASSPNPPSYTF. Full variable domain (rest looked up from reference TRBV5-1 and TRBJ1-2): KAGVTQTPRYLIKTRGQQVTLSCSPISGHRSVSWYQQTPGQGLQFLFEYFSETQRNKGNFPGRFSGRQFSNSRSEMNVSTLELGDSALYLCASSPNPPSYTFGSGTRLTVV.